This T cell receptor (beta chain) was obtained from a study of CD8 T cells in ankylosing spondylitis. CDR1 and CDR2 (germline): SQVTM, ANQGSEA. The CDR3 loop spans 13 amino acids. Deletions cut 6 bases from V and 1 base from J, with 12 bases between. Study-wide results and limits: Clones linked to the disease showed a CD8+ phenotype. They occurred at relatively low frequencies in peripheral blood. Ankylosing spondylitis blood appeared to carry a characteristic TCR beta motif of roughly 8 highly homologous variants.

As concerns this clonotype: Antigen specificity is unknown.

Quantitative molecular-barcoded 5'-RACE generated the TCR beta libraries. From the 5' RACE reads, TCRdb called clonotypes with MiXCR, one entry per CDR3 protein. Here the sample spans 700,000 to 850,000 distinct CDR3 sequences, about 11% being singletons. The specimen was blood, either unsorted or a sorted T cell fraction (not recorded which). The origin of this receptor is a male donor with ankylosing spondylitis. The chain carries TRBV29-1 and TRBJ1-1, with D perhaps TRBD1 (6 bases). CDR3 coding DNA: TGCAGCGTCGCACAGGGAGCGAACACTGAAGCTTTCTTT. It yields the protein CSVAQGANTEAFF.